This T cell receptor (beta chain) was sequenced during a study of blood T cell repertoires in COVID-19. The wider study: Nucleic acid was either cDNA or gDNA, and it came from T cells, B-cell-depleted T cells, or PBMCs.

Only in-frame clones appear in the TCRdb table, and some are missing; sequencing was by immunoSEQ multiplex PCR. The sample shows about 200,000 clones, roughly 90% of them seen only once. The CDR3 length is 13 residues. V trimming: 6 bases; J trimming: 6 bases; junction bases outside the gene matches: 6. Material: peripheral blood. The chain has TRBV12-3 or TRBV12-4 and TRBJ1-2; 8 nucleotides align to TRBD1. This TCR was recovered from a man aged 25 to 40 who had recovered from COVID-19. The CDR3 reads CASRVTGVDGYTF. For the CDR3, the DNA is TGTGCCAGCAGAGTGACAGGGGTCGATGGCTACACCTTC.